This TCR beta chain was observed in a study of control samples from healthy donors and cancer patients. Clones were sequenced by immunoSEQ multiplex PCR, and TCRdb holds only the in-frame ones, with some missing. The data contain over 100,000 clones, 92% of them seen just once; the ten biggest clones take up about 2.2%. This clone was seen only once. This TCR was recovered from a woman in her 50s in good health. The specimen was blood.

The CDR3, as DNA: TGTGCCAGCAGTGATGAGGAAAAAAGGCTTAGAGGGACCCAGTACTTC. Protein sequence: CASSDEEKRLRGTQYF. V and J are TRBV6-1 and TRBJ2-5; D not certain. V lost 3 bases to trimming and J lost 7 bases, with 21 bases between them. The CDR3 consists of 16 residues. CDR1 is MNHNS, CDR2 SASEGT, per germline.